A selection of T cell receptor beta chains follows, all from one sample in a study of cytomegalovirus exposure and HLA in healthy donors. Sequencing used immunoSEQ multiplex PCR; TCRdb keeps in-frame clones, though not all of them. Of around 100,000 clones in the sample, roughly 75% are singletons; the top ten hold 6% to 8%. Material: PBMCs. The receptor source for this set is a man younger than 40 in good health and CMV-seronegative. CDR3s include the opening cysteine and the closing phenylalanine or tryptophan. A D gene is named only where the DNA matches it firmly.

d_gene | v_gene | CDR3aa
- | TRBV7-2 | CASSRRGTYEQYF
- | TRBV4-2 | CASTGISEEQYF
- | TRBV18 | CASSGGGSNSPLHF
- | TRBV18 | CASSPPTANGYTF
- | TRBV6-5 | CASSYGWGGDNSPLHF
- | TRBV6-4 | CASSDRGYGYTF
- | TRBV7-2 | CASIQPRDYGYTF
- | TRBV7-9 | CASSPRDTTGTQYF
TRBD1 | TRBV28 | CASSFQGAGANVLTF
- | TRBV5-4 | CASSLAGISYEQYF
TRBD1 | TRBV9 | CASSGTGGFYEQYF
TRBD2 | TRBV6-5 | CASSWAGAGYEQYF
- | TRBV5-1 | CASSLQGMGNQPQHF
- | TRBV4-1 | CASSQVSTAGSGNTIYF
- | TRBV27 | CASRRHTEYNEAFF
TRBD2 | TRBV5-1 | CASSRRLAGNNEQFF